Given below is one TCR beta chain in context. The table lists this clone with a count of one. Its antigen is not yet known. Qualities for individual bases were not recorded, and no much larger clone is one base off. This specimen's time point label, interpreted: about 25 weeks on oral tofacitinib. The sample's treatment or condition label, in plain terms: oral pan-JAK inhibitor, 5-10 mg twice daily. Peripheral blood and lesional scalp punch biopsies were obtained from patients with alopecia areata. After PBMCs were isolated by density centrifugation and stained for CD3, CD4 and CD8, a FACSAria was used to sort CD4+ and CD8+ T cells. This specimen belongs to a study of CD8+ T cells in alopecia areata (dated by TCRdb to the late 2010s). Regarding the research as a whole: The treated patients, all with moderate-to-severe alopecia areata, were enrolled in an open-label pilot trial of oral tofacitinib given at 5 to 10 mg twice daily. TCRbeta CDR3 regions were amplified by immunoSEQ multiplex PCR using 35 Vbeta forward and 13 Jbeta reverse primers. In treated patients, disease severity was measured using the SALT score, which gives the percentage of scalp surface area affected. Clonality in the scalp was compared among normal scalp (n=4), patchy alopecia areata scalp (n=8), and alopecia totalis/universalis scalp (n=8). Tofacitinib was given for 6 to 18 months, followed by 6 months of follow-up off drug to assess delayed response and recurrence. RNA was obtained with the PAXgene miRNA kit for fixed scalp, the miRNeasy kit for PBMCs, and the RNeasy kit for mouse skin. High-throughput TCRbeta sequencing was used to examine T cell clonal expansion in alopecia areata in both the C3H/HeJ mouse model and human patients. Tofacitinib-treated patients had biopsies at baseline and at 4 and 24 weeks of treatment, with a later scalp biopsy in several patients. Scalp tissue and sorted CD4+ and CD8+ peripheral blood T cells from patchy and totalis/universalis alopecia areata patients and from healthy controls were covered by human TCRbeta sequencing.

What the authors observed across the whole study: Scalp clonality and the number of expanded CD8+ clones among the top 100 scalp clones were significantly decreased by tofacitinib. Because the treated cohort was small and had only one nonresponder, larger studies are needed to examine links between baseline CD8+ expansion and response. Many expanded lesional clones persisted in scalp and blood during tofacitinib treatment, which may partly explain relapse after stopping treatment. Shared TCR sequences between patients were less evident than in mice, which may be partly attributable to HLA diversity in the patient population. Compared with normal scalp, lesional scalp, particularly in alopecia totalis/universalis, had higher clonality and more expanded CD8+ clones, which suggests antigenic drive. Unlike mouse skin, where gammadelta T cells dominate, normal human skin contains resident alphabeta T cells that get sequenced too, which complicates analysis of the scalp TCR repertoire.

Receptor amplification or capture employed the immunoSEQ multiplex PCR assay. To provide template for TCR sequencing, every sample had RNA extracted and reverse transcribed into cDNA. SuperScript III was used to make first-strand cDNA, primed with a 2:1 mix of oligo-dT and random hexamers. A synthetic immune receptor repertoire was used to gauge amplification bias, and whatever bias remained was removed computationally. For the original study's pipeline: Raw reads were preprocessed for error removal, and CDR3 was defined according to IMGT conventions as running from the conserved cysteine to phenylalanine. To get clonality, Shannon entropy was normalized by log2 of the number of productive unique TCRs and the result was subtracted from 1. Whether scalp clones were CD4 or CD8 was inferred by matching scalp TCRbeta sequences against CD4 and CD8 repertoires sorted from blood. TCRdb provides this immuneACCESS table in a form limited to in-frame rearrangements. Some clones are lacking; in checked studies, under half of them reflect an unresolved V gene, and why the rest are absent is not known. Clone size and the V and J calls come from that table; the DNA yielded D and trimming. Recorded for this sample are 100,000 to 140,000 clones; roughly 84% of them occurred a single time. The ten largest clones add up to around 25% of the sample.

The CDR3 holds 15 amino acids from the cysteine to the phenylalanine. The sequence is cut down to CDR3 DNA, 45 bases in frame from base 1. The germline V gene specifies SQVTM as CDR1 and ANQGSEA as CDR2. Cut back by 1 base and 3 bases, the V and J ends lie 14 bases apart. The material was CD8+ T cells sorted from blood, obtained at week 24, from a patient treated with tofacitinib. The chain joins TRBV29-1 to TRBJ2-3, with the D gene possibly TRBD1 or TRBD2, each one fitting 5 bases. The sequence was obtained from a human donor with alopecia areata. Here the CDR3 is given as CSVEGDDEGTDTQYF. The bases read TGCAGCGTTGAAGGGGACGACGAGGGGACAGATACGCAGTATTTT.